This T cell receptor beta chain was found in a study of monozygotic twins with inflammatory bowel disease. Study-wide results and limits: Concordance status among twins (concordant versus discordant) showed no link to repertoire similarity, possibly from limited power.

A remark on this clonotype: The antigen remains unidentified.

Using the 5' RACE reads, TCRdb records one entry per CDR3 protein without DNA. The listing records some 89,000 distinct CDR3 sequences. Germline V gives CDR1 SGHVS, CDR2 FQNEAQ. This CDR3 region has 13 residues. Specimen: blood. The chain has TRBV7-8 and TRBJ1-1; the TCRdb D gene call, TRBD1, has no DNA to confirm it. The clonotype comes from a human donor with ulcerative colitis or Crohn's disease, or a healthy co-twin of an affected twin (not recorded which). CDR3 protein: CASTGRGNTEAFF.